The clone carrying this TCR beta chain was counted between two and nine times. Antigen: not known. Clones were read by immunoSEQ multiplex PCR, and TCRdb kept only the in-frame ones, dropping some. The sample shows 95,000 to 120,000 clones, 90% of them seen only once. The data originate from a study of Tregs in tolerant kidney transplant recipients. Across the whole study: The nonmyeloablative bone marrow transplants came from related graft donors, with transient mixed chimerism.

Unstimulated regulatory T cells (CD4+CD25+CD127-), CD4+CD25- non-regulatory cells, CD4 and CD8 cells were FACS-sorted from thawed PBMCs. Overall study results and limits: Biological reproducibility was not directly addressed in this study.

Germline CDR1 and CDR2: LGHNA and YNFKEQ. The CDR3 has 15 amino acids. The V segment lost 2 bases and the J segment 0 bases; nucleotides outside the gene matches: 4. This receptor was obtained from a human donor who received a combined kidney and bone marrow transplant. The rearrangement joins TRBV4-2 to TRBJ2-7; 7 positions match TRBD1. The sequencing here drew on CD4+ T cells from blood, taken before the transplant. The CDR3 reads CASSQFRDSSYEQYF. CDR3 DNA sequence: TGTGCCAGCAGCCAATTCCGGGACAGCTCCTACGAGCAGTACTTC.